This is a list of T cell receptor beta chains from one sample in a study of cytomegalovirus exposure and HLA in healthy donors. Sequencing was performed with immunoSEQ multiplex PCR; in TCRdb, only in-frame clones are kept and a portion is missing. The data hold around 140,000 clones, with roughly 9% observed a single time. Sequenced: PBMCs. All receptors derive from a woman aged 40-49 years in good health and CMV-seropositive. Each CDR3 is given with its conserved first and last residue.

CASSISNRGHYGYTF TRBJ1-2 TRBV19 15
CASSSPTGTTYFQETQYF TRBJ2-5 TRBV5-1 18
CASSLVGGAYPYNEQFF TRBJ2-1 TRBV5-6 17
CASKVRGSDTQYF TRBJ2-3 TRBV19 13
CASSSWGGEQYF TRBJ2-7 TRBV5-6 12
CASSQGSGNTIYF TRBJ1-3 TRBV19 13
CASSIDHGTSYEQYF TRBJ2-7 TRBV19 15
CASSPTPGLAGFETQYF TRBJ2-5 TRBV7-8 17
CASSPGQSEQYF TRBJ2-7 TRBV6-5 12
CASSVPSGDQETQYF TRBJ2-5 TRBV2 15
CASSLDRDSYGYTF TRBJ1-2 TRBV5-4 14
CASSNVAGGTIYGYTF TRBJ1-2 TRBV14 16
CASSLETGGAGTEAFF TRBJ1-1 TRBV5-1 16
CASSVPLEGDYNEQFF TRBJ2-1 TRBV5-4 16